A single sample is the source of the 10 T cell receptor beta chains below, sequenced in a study of PD-1 blockade in classical Hodgkin lymphoma. In every patient, relapse followed autologous stem cell transplantation, while exposure to brentuximab vedotin differed. The repertoire was sequenced with immunoSEQ multiplex PCR; TCRdb's copy has only in-frame clones and lacks some. The sample shows under 45,000 clones, over 60% of them seen only once. The source was peripheral blood mononuclear cells (PBMCs), collected at baseline. The receptor set was obtained from a human donor with classical Hodgkin lymphoma.

This clone turned up a few times. The rearrangement joins TRBV6-5 to TRBJ2-2; tentatively, D is TRBD1 or TRBD2 (5 bases each). V dropped 8 bases and J dropped 8 bases, with 9 bases sitting between them. This CDR3 has 11 amino acids. Germline loops: CDR1 MNHEY, CDR2 SVGAGI. CDR3 protein: CASWDLGELFF. Written as DNA, the CDR3 is TGTGCCAGCTGGGACCTGGGGGAGCTGTTTTTT.

Comment on this clone: The same CDR3 is also encoded by other DNA sequences in this sample. The V call is TRBV30, the J call TRBJ2-3; tentatively, D is TRBD1 (6 bases). This CDR3 is built from 14 residues. V lost 4 bases to trimming and J lost 0 bases, with 11 bases between them. The germline V gene encodes CDR1 GTSNPN and CDR2 SVGIG (reference sequence). In DNA, the CDR3 is TGTGCCTGGATTTGGGGGCCTAGCACAGATACGCAGTATTTT. This sequence encodes CAWIWGPSTDTQYF.

V and J are TRBV27 and TRBJ2-3, with TRBD1 as a possible D gene (6 bases). Germline V CDR1 and CDR2: MNHEY, SMNVEV (reference sequence). With 2 bases removed from V and 2 bases from J, the gap between germline ends came to 11 bases. The CDR3 covers 15 residues. The CDR3 protein is CASSLQGGVTDTQYF. CDR3 coding DNA: TGTGCCAGCAGTTTACAAGGGGGAGTCACAGATACGCAGTATTTT.

This chain joins TRBV2 and TRBJ2-1; D call uncertain. Germline-derived CDR1 and CDR2 are SNHLY and FYNNEI. The CDR3 spans 13 residues. Trimming cost V 7 bases and J 1 base, with 8 bases left between them. For the CDR3, the DNA is TGTGCCAGCACAGTCGGTTCCTACAATGAGCAGTTCTTC. Translation: CASTVGSYNEQFF. Filled out from reference TRBV2 and TRBJ2-1, the complete variable domain reads EPEVTQTPSHQVTQMGQEVILRCVPISNHLYFYWYRQILGQKVEFLVSFYNNEISEKSEIFDDQFSVERPDGSNFTLKIRSTKLEDSAMYFCASTVGSYNEQFFGPGTRLTVL.

In this sample, this clone is medium-sized. The chain links TRBV6-1 to TRBJ2-2, with unresolved D. The germline CDR1 and CDR2 sequences are MNHNS and SASEGT. V shed 7 bases and J shed 4 bases, with 16 bases lying between them. The CDR3 is made up of 15 amino acids. The DNA for the CDR3 is TGTGCCAGCATAGGTATAACAGCAATCACCGGGGAGCTGTTTTTT. Translated: CASIGITAITGELFF.

V and J are TRBV6-5 and TRBJ1-1; 7 bases are a match to TRBD1. The CDR3 extends over 12 amino acids. The V and J ends lost 2 bases and 10 bases, in that order; junction bases with no gene match: 4. The germline V gene encodes CDR1 MNHEY and CDR2 SVGAGI. The CDR3 coding sequence is TGTGCCAGCAGTTACGCCCAGGGGGGAGCTTTCTTT. Its translation is CASSYAQGGAFF.

This clone was recorded only once. The J gene is TRBJ2-1, the V gene TRBV6-5; D remains unclear. Trimming cost V 0 bases and J 0 bases, with 6 bases left between them. The CDR3 contains 15 residues. Germline V gene sequence: CDR1 MNHEY, CDR2 SVGAGI. CDR3 protein: CASSYSPSSYNEQFF. The CDR3 bases are TGTGCCAGCAGTTACTCGCCTAGCTCCTACAATGAGCAGTTCTTC.

This rearrangement joins TRBV7-9 to TRBJ1-4, with a tentative D call TRBD1 (5 bases). V lost 4 bases and J lost 8, with 17 bases in between. CDR3 length equals 15 residues. Per the germline V gene, CDR1 is SEHNR and CDR2 is FQNEAQ (reference sequence). The CDR3 DNA reads as TGTGCCAGCAGCTCGGACACGACTTGGGAGGAAAAACTGTTTTTT. This translates into CASSSDTTWEEKLFF. Looking up the rest from reference TRBV7-9 and TRBJ1-4 gives the full variable domain: DTGVSQNPRHKITKRGQNVTFRCDPISEHNRLYWYRQTLGQGPEFLTYFQNEAQLEKSRLLSDRFSAERPKGSFSTLEIQRTEQGDSAMYLCASSSDTTWEEKLFFGSGTQLSVL.

The chain uses TRBV7-9 and TRBJ1-6; tentatively, D is TRBD1 (5 bases). This CDR3 has 15 amino acids. V was trimmed by 4 bases and J by 8 bases, leaving 15 bases between them. CDR1 SEHNR and CDR2 FQNEAQ come from the germline V gene (reference sequence). The CDR3 reads CASSSRGTGDSPLHF. CDR3 sequence (DNA): TGTGCCAGCAGCTCTCGGGGGACCGGAGATTCACCCCTCCACTTT.

The chain uses TRBV19 and TRBJ2-2, with D perhaps TRBD1 (6 bases). CDR3 size: 16 residues. Germline V gives CDR1 LNHDA, CDR2 SQIVND (reference sequence). Between the trimmed V and J ends, which lost 2 bases and 0 bases, there was a span of 10 bases. The CDR3 DNA is TGTGCCAGTAGTATAAAATGGACAGCGAACACCGGGGAGCTGTTTTTT. Protein: CASSIKWTANTGELFF.